Reported below is one T cell receptor (beta chain). Sequenced by immunoSEQ multiplex PCR; TCRdb stores in-frame clones only, minus some. The sample holds some 650,000 clones, around 97% seen once. This sample is part of a study of shared clonotypes between healthy human individuals. From germline, CDR1 is LNHNV and CDR2 YYDKDF (reference sequence). V gave up 0 bases and J gave up 3 bases, with 14 bases separating them. The CDR3 runs 16 residues. Sample: naive CD4+ T cells sorted from blood. Subset in this sample: CD45RA+ positively selected. The gene calls are TRBV15 and TRBJ1-1, with D tentatively TRBD1 (5 bases). The sequence was collected from a woman aged 25 to 39 in good health. CDR3 sequence reads: CATSREEGWLDTEAFF. The CDR3 DNA reads TGTGCCACCAGCAGAGAGGAGGGGTGGTTGGACACTGAAGCTTTCTTT.